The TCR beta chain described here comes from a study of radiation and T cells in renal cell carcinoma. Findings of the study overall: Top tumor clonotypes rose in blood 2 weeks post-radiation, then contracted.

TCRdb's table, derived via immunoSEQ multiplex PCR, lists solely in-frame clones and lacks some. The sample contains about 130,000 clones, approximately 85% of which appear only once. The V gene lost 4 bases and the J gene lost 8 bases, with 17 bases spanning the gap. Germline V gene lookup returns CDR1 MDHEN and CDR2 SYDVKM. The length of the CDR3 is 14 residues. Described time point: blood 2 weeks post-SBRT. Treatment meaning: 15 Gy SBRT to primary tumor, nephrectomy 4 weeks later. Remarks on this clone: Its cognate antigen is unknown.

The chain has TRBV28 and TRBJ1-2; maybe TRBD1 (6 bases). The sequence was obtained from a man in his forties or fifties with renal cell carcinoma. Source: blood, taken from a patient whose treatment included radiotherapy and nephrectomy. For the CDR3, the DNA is TGTGCCAGCAGTTCTCCGGGACACGGGGACGGCTACACCTTC. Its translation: CASSSPGHGDGYTF.